The rows below give T cell receptor beta chains drawn from one sample of a study of monozygotic twins with cystic fibrosis. Clones were read by immunoSEQ multiplex PCR, and TCRdb kept only the in-frame ones, dropping some. The sample has roughly 35,000 clones, approximately 87% seen once. The sequencing input was blood. These receptors were taken from a girl aged 2 to 9 with cystic fibrosis. The CDR3 runs from the conserved cysteine through the conserved F or W. The order of the fields is clone size, V gene, J gene, D gene, CDR3 DNA, CDR3 protein. A D gene is named only where the DNA matches it firmly. Size values are once, few and many counts, or a class for expanded clones, and some rows have none.

>-|TRBV6-6|TRBJ2-7|TRBD2
TGTGCCAGCAGTTACCCGACGGGGGGCTACGAGCAGTACTTC
CASSYPTGGYEQYF
>-|TRBV18|TRBJ2-5|TRBD2
TGTGCCAGCTCACAGCAGCGGGGCCAAGAGACCCAGTACTTC
CASSQQRGQETQYF
>-|TRBV11-2|TRBJ1-3|-
TGTGCCAGCAGCTTAGGGGTTTCTGGAAACACCATATATTTT
CASSLGVSGNTIYF
>-|TRBV30|TRBJ2-7|-
TGTGCCTGGAGTGTACGGCGGTTCGACGAGCAGTACTTC
CAWSVRRFDEQYF
>once|TRBV21-1|TRBJ2-7|-
TGTGCCAGCAGCAAAGGCCAGAGACTAACCTACGAGCAGTACTTC
CASSKGQRLTYEQYF
>-|TRBV4-3|TRBJ1-2|TRBD1
TGCGCCAGCAGCCAGGCCGGGACAGGGTGGGGCTATGGCTACACCTTC
CASSQAGTGWGYGYTF
>-|TRBV10-3|TRBJ1-1|TRBD1
TGTGCCATCAGTGACTGGGACAGGGGCGTTCTGAACACTGAAGCTTTCTTT
CAISDWDRGVLNTEAFF
>-|TRBV9|TRBJ2-1|TRBD2
TGTGCCAGCAGCGAAAGCGGGAGTCCCTACAATGAGCAGTTCTTC
CASSESGSPYNEQFF
>-|TRBV29-1|TRBJ1-4|-
TGCAGCGTTGAAGAGGTGGGAGAGGAGGAAAAACTGTTTTTT
CSVEEVGEEEKLFF
>-|TRBV25-1|TRBJ2-1|TRBD2
TGTGCCAGCAGTGATTGGGGACTAGCGGGGTACAATGAGCAGTTCTTC
CASSDWGLAGYNEQFF
>-|TRBV18|TRBJ2-1|-
TGTGCCAGCTCACCATACCTTATAGAGGGGCGATTTCAGTTCTTC
CASSPYLIEGRFQFF
>once|TRBV9|TRBJ2-2|-
TGTGCCAGCAGCGTAGATAGCTACTCTAACGGGGAGCTGTTTTTT
CASSVDSYSNGELFF
>-|TRBV7-9|TRBJ1-2|-
TGTGCCAGCAGCATCAAGGGCTATGGCTACACCTTC
CASSIKGYGYTF
>-|TRBV12-5|TRBJ1-6|-
TGTGCTAGTGGTTTGGGTCAGGGAAAAATTTACCTATCACCCCTCCACTTT
CASGLGQGKIYLSPLHF
>once|TRBV25-1|TRBJ2-5|TRBD2
TGTGCCAGCAGTGATAGCCCCCCTAGCGGCGAGACCCAGTACTTC
CASSDSPPSGETQYF
>-|TRBV25-1|TRBJ2-1|-
TGTGCCAGCACCACCGAAGGTGGGAGAACCTACAATGAGCAGTTCTTC
CASTTEGGRTYNEQFF
>-|TRBV9|TRBJ1-1|TRBD1
TGTGCCAGCAGCGCCCGGGACAGAGGGAACACTGAAGCTTTCTTT
CASSARDRGNTEAFF
>once|TRBV6-1|TRBJ2-5|-
TGTGCCAGCAGTGAATTTATTCCCGGACGAGTTCCGTACCAAGAGACCCAGTACTTC
CASSEFIPGRVPYQETQYF
>-|TRBV30|TRBJ1-2|-
TGTGCCTGGAGTCCCTGGCGGACATCCAAGGCGAACTATGGCTACACCTTC
CAWSPWRTSKANYGYTF
>-|TRBV29-1|TRBJ2-3|-
TGCAGCGTTGGGTCGGGGGCCGGCGGGAAAAGCACAGATACGCAGTATTTT
CSVGSGAGGKSTDTQYF
>-|TRBV6-5|TRBJ2-1|-
TGTGCCAGCAGTTACCGGGGGCCTTATGAGCAGTTCTTC
CASSYRGPYEQFF
>-|TRBV7-9|TRBJ1-2|-
TGTGCCAGCAGCTCCGGCGGGGGCTTTAACTATGGCTACACCTTC
CASSSGGGFNYGYTF
>-|TRBV6-5|TRBJ1-1|TRBD1
TGTGCCAGCAGTCTGGGACAGGCGGCCACTGAAGCTTTCTTT
CASSLGQAATEAFF
>few|TRBV30|TRBJ1-2|TRBD1
TGTGCCTGGGGGAGGACAGGGGGCCTCTATGGCTACACCTTC
CAWGRTGGLYGYTF
>-|TRBV6-5|TRBJ2-3|-
TGTGCCAGCGCAAGCCGGGATACGCAGTATTTT
CASASRDTQYF
>-|TRBV9|TRBJ2-1|-
TGTGCCAGCAGCGTCTCAGGGAGGGAGCAGTTCTTC
CASSVSGREQFF
>-|TRBV6-4|TRBJ1-2|-
TGTGCCAGCAGTGAGACCGGGTTCTATGGCTACACCTTC
CASSETGFYGYTF
>-|TRBV5-1|TRBJ1-1|-
TGCGCCAGCAGCTTGACGGGGGGTTCCACTGAAGCTTTCTTT
CASSLTGGSTEAFF
>-|TRBV5-1|TRBJ2-2|-
TGCGCCAGCCGCCATCGCCGTCCCATGGGGTTGTCCGGGGAGCTGTTTTTT
CASRHRRPMGLSGELFF
>few|TRBV2|TRBJ2-4|TRBD2
TGTGCCAGCAGGGTAGCGGGGGGGCCGGGAATAGCCAAAAACATTCAGTACTTC
CASRVAGGPGIAKNIQYF
>-|TRBV25-1|TRBJ2-5|-
TGTGCCAGCAGTGATGCGGGGAGAGAGACCCAGTACTTC
CASSDAGRETQYF
>-|TRBV9|TRBJ2-7|-
TGTGCCAGCAGCACCCCGGGACTCCACGAGCAGTACTTC
CASSTPGLHEQYF
>-|TRBV29-1|TRBJ1-5|-
TGCAGCGTTGTGGGAGCTCCTAGCAATCAGCCCCAGCATTTT
CSVVGAPSNQPQHF
>once|TRBV5-6|TRBJ2-5|-
TGTGCCAGCAGCTTGGGTATTCGCCAGACCCAGTACTTC
CASSLGIRQTQYF
>-|TRBV6-5|TRBJ1-1|-
TGTGCCAGCAGTCGCGCCGGGGGGAACACTGAAGCTTTCTTT
CASSRAGGNTEAFF
>-|TRBV10-3|TRBJ2-7|-
TGTGCCATCAGTGAGTGGGACTCCCGGGGCGAGCAGTACTTC
CAISEWDSRGEQYF
>-|TRBV2|TRBJ2-3|TRBD2
TGTGCCAGCAGTGAAGCGACTAGCGGGGGGACCTTGGATACGCAGTATTTT
CASSEATSGGTLDTQYF